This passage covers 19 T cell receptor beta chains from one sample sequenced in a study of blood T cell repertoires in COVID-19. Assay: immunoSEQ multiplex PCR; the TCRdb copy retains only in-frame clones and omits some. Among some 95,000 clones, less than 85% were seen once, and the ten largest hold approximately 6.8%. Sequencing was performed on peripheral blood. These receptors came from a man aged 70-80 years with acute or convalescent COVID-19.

Here the CDR3 DNA reads TGTGCCAGTAGTATAGAGGAGACAGGGGTCCGTGGCTACACCTTC. It specifies CASSIEETGVRGYTF. V and J are TRBV19 and TRBJ1-2; TRBD1 agrees at 8 bases. Germline V gene lookup returns CDR1 LNHDA and CDR2 SQIVND (reference sequence). The trim removed 0 bases at V and 7 bases at J, leaving 7 bases unmatched. The CDR3 has 15 residues.

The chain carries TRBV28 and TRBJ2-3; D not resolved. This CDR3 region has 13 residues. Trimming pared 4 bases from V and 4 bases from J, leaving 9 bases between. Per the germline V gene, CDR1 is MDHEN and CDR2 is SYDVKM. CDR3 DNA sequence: TGTGCCAGCAGTTCTTTGGTAGCAGATACGCAGTATTTT. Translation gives CASSSLVADTQYF.

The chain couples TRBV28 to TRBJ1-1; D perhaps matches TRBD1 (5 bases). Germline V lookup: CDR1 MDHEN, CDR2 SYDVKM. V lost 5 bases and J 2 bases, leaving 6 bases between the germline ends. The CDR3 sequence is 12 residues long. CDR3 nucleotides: TGTGCCAGCAGTCAGGGAAACACTGAAGCTTTCTTT. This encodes CASSQGNTEAFF.

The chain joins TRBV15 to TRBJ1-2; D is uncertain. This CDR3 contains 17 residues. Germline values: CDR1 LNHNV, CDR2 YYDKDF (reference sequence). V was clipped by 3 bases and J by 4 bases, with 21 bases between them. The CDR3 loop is CATSSHQRPGFGYGYTF. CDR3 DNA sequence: TGTGCCACCAGCAGTCATCAGAGGCCGGGATTCGGCTATGGCTACACCTTC.

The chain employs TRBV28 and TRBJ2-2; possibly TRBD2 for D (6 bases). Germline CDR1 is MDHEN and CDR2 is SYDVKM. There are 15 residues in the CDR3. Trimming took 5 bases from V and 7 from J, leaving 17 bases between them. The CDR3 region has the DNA TGTGCCAGCAGTAAGACCGGGGGTGGAGGCGGGGAGCTGTTTTTT. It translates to CASSKTGGGGGELFF.

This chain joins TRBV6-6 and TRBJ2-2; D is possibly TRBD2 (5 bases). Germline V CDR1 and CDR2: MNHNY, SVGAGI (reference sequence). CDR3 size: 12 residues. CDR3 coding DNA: TGTGCGTCATGGGCGGGTACCGGGGAGCTGTTTTTT. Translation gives CASWAGTGELFF.

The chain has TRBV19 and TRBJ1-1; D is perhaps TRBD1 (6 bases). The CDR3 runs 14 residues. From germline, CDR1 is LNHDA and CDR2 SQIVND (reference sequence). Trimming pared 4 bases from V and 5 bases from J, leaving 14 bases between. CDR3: CASSTGDARTEAFF. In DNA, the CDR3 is TGTGCCAGTAGTACAGGGGATGCTAGAACTGAAGCTTTCTTT.

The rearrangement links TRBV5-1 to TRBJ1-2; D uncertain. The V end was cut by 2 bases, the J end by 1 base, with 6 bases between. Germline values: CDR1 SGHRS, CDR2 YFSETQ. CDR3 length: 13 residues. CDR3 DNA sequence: TGCGCCAGCAGCTTATCCAGTAACTATGGCTACACCTTC. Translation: CASSLSSNYGYTF.

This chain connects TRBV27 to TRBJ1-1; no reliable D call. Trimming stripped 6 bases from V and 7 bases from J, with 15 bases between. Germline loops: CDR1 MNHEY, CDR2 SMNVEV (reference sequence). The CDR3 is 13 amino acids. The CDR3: CASSSRPGFEAFF. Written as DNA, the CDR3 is TGTGCCAGCAGCTCCCGCCCGGGATTTGAAGCTTTCTTT.

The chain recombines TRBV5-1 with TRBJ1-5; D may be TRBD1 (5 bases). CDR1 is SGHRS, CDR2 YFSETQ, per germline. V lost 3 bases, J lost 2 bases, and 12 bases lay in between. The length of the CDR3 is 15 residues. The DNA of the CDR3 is TGCGCCAGCAGCTGGGACGGGGGAGGCAATCAGCCCCAGCATTTT. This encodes CASSWDGGGNQPQHF.

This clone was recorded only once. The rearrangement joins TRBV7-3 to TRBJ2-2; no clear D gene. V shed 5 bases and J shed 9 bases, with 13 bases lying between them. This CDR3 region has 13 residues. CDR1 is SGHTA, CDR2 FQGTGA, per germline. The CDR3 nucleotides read TGTGCCAGCAGCAAAAATGGAGCCCGGGAGCTGTTTTTT. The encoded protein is CASSKNGARELFF.

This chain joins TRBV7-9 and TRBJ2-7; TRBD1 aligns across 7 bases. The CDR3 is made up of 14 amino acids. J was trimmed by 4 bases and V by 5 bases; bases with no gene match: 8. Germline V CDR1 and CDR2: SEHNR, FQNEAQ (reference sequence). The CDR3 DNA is TGTGCCAGCAGCACCGGACAGGACCTTTACGAGCAGTACGTC. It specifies CASSTGQDLYEQYV.

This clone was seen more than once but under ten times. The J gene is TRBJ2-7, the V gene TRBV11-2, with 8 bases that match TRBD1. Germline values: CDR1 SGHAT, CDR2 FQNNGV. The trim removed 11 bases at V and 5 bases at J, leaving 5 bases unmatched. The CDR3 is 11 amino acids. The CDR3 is CAAGQVDEQYF. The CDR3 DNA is TGTGCCGCGGGACAGGTCGACGAGCAGTACTTC.

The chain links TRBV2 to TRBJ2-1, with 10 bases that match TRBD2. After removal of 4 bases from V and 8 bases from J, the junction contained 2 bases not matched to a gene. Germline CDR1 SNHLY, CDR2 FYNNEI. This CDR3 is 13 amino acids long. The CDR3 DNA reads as TGTGCCAGCAGTGCTAGCGGGAGTGATGAGCAGTTCTTC. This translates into CASSASGSDEQFF.

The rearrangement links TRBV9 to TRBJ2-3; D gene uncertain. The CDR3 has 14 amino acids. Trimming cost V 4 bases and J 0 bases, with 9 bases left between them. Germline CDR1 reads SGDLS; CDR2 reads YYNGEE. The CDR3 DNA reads TGTGCCAGCAGCTTACATCACAGCACAGATACGCAGTATTTT. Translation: CASSLHHSTDTQYF.

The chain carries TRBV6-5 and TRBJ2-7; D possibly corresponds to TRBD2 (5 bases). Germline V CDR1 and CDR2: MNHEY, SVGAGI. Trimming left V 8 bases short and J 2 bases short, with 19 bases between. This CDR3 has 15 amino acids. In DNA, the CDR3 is TGTGCCAGCGGAAAGGGCAGAACTAGTACCTACGAGCAGTACTTC. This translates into CASGKGRTSTYEQYF.

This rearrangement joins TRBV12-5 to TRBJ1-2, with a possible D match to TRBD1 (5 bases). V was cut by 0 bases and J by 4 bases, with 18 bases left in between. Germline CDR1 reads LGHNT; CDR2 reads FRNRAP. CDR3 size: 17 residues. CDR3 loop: CASGLVLSGTDSYGYTF. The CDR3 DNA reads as TGTGCTAGTGGTTTGGTACTTAGCGGGACTGACTCCTATGGCTACACCTTC.

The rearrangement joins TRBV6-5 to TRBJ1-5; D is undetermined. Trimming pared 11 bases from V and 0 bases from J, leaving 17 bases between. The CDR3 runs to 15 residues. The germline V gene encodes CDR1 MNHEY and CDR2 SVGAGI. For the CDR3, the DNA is TGTGCCCCAAGTAGAGGTAATAATAGCAATCAGCCCCAGCATTTT. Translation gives CAPSRGNNSNQPQHF.

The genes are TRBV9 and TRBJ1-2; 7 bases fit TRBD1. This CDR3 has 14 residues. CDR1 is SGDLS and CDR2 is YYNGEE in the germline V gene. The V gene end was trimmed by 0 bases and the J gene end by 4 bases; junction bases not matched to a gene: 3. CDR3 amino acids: CASSVGQGGYGYTF. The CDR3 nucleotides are TGTGCCAGCAGCGTAGGACAGGGTGGCTATGGCTACACCTTC.